The TCR beta chain described here comes from a study of cytomegalovirus exposure and HLA in healthy donors. Study-wide context: The approximately 690 first-cohort repertoires and the 110 or so validation repertoires shared the same platform, a later analysis reported. Study-level points and caveats: As was reported, the classifier diagnosed cytomegalovirus status with high specificity and sensitivity. Investigators reported approximately 150 TCR beta chains as tied to cytomegalovirus.

V was pared by 1 base and J by 6 bases, with 12 bases between. Germline CDR1 LGHNA, CDR2 YNFKEQ. The CDR3 is 14 residues long. A 120-subject validation cohort, separate from the approximately 610-subject first cohort, supplied the donors. Details on this clone: Its antigen is still unknown.

Some clones are missing from TCRdb's copy, which holds only in-frame ones; the method was immunoSEQ multiplex PCR. The data show over 100,000 clones, roughly nine tenths seen once. The chain employs TRBV4-2 and TRBJ1-2; the D is unclear. Sequencing input: PBMCs. This receptor was taken from a woman under 30 in good health and CMV-seronegative. CDR3 amino acids: CASSQGSSWNGYTF. The CDR3, as DNA: TGTGCCAGCAGCCAAGGGAGTTCGTGGAATGGCTACACCTTC.